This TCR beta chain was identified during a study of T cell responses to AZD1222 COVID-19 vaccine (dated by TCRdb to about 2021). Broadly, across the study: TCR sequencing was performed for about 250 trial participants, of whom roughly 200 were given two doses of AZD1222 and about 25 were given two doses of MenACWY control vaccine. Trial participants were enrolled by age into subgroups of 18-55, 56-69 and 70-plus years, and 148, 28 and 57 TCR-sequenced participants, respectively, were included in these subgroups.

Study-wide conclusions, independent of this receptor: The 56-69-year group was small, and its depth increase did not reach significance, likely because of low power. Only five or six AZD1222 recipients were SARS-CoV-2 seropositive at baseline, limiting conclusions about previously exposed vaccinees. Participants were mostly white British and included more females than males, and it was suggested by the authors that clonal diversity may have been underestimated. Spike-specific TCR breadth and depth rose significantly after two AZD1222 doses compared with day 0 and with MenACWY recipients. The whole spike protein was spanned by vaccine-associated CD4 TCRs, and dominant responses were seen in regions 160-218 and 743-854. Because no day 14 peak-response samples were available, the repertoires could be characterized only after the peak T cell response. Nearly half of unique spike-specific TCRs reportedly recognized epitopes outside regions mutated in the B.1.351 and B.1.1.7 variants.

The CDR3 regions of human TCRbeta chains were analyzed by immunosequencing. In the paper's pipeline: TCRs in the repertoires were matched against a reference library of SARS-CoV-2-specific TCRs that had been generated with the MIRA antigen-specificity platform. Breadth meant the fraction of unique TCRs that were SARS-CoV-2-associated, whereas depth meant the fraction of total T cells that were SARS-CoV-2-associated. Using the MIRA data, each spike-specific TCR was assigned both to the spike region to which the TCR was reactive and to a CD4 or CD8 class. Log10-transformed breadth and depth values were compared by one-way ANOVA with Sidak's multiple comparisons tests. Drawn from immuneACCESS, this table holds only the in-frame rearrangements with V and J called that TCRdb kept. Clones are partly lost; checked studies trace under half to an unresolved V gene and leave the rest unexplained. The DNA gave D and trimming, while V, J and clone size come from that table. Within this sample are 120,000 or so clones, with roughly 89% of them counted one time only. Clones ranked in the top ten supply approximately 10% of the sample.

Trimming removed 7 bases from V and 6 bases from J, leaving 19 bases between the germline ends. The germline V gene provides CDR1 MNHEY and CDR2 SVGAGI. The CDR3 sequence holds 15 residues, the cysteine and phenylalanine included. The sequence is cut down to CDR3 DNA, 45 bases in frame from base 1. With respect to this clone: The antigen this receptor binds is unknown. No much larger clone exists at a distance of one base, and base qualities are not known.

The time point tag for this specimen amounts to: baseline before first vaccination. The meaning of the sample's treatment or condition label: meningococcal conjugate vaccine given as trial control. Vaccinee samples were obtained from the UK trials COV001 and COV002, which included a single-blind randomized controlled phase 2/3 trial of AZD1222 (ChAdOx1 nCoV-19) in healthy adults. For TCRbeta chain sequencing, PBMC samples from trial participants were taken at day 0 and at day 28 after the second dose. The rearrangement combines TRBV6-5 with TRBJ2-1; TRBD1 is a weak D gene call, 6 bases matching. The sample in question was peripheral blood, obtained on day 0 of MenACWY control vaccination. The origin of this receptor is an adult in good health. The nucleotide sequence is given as TGTGCCAGCATTCCCGACAGGTTAGGTAGCAATGAGCAGTTCTTC. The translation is CASIPDRLGSNEQFF.